What follows are 30 T cell receptor beta chains derived from one specimen sequenced in a study of CD8 T cells in Susac syndrome. RNA totalling about 0.5 to 1 ug underwent reverse transcription with random hexamers. TCRdb fed the immunoSEQ multiplex PCR reads into MiXCR, producing one record per CDR3 protein. The table lists about 94,000 distinct CDR3 sequences, roughly 94% of them singletons. The sample taken for sequencing was CD4+ T cells from PBMCs. The receptors originated from a human donor with Susac syndrome.

This clonotype was seen a few times. This chain uses TRBV5-6 with TRBJ2-7, with unresolved D. This CDR3 has 12 residues. Germline-derived CDR1 and CDR2 are SGHDT and YYEEEE. Trimming shortened V by 2 bases and J by 5 bases, and 8 bases separated the two germline ends. The CDR3 DNA sequence: TGTGCCAGCAGCTTCCCGTCGCACGAGCAGTACTTC. Translation: CASSFPSHEQYF.

This rearrangement joins TRBV7-2 to TRBJ1-2; D gene uncertain. This CDR3 spans 12 amino acids. Trimming removed 1 base at V and 7 bases at J, with 7 bases between. The germline CDR1 and CDR2 sequences are SGHTA and FQGNSA. In DNA form, the CDR3 reads TGTGCCAGCAGCTTAGTGAGGACTGGCTACACCTTC. Protein product: CASSLVRTGYTF.

The chain is built from TRBV15 and TRBJ1-6; D is ambiguous. Germline assignment: CDR1 LNHNV and CDR2 YYDKDF (reference sequence). Trimming pared 5 bases from V and 1 base from J, leaving 9 bases between. This CDR3 has 15 amino acids. The CDR3 DNA follows: TGTGCCACCAGCGTCCGGGCTTCCTATAATTCACCCCTCCACTTT. Amino acid sequence: CATSVRASYNSPLHF.

CDR3 in amino acids: CAWSDTGGWTNEKLFF. Here the CDR3 DNA reads TGTGCCTGGAGTGATACAGGGGGCTGGACTAATGAAAAACTGTTTTTT. V gene TRBV30 combines with J gene TRBJ1-4, with 9 bases that match TRBD1. This CDR3 comprises 16 residues. The germline CDR1 and CDR2 sequences are GTSNPN and SVGIG (reference sequence). V lost 1 base to trimming and J lost 2 bases; unmatched junction nucleotides: 5.

The genes are TRBV3-1 and TRBJ2-3; TRBD2 matches at 7 bases. The CDR3 length is 15 residues. The germline V gene has CDR1 LGHDT and CDR2 YNNKEL (reference sequence). J lost 1 base, V lost 4 bases, and 5 bases had no gene match. CDR3 sequence: CASSLTTSRTDTQYF. Written as DNA, the CDR3 is TGTGCCAGCAGCCTAACGACTAGCCGCACAGATACGCAGTATTTT.

The chain links TRBV20-1 to TRBJ2-5, with D possibly TRBD2 on 5 matching bases. Germline lookup yields CDR1 DFQATT and CDR2 SNEGSKA (reference sequence). Trimming shortened V by 1 base and J by 1 base, and 13 bases separated the two germline ends. The CDR3 length is 15 residues. CDR3 DNA: TGCAGTGCTAGAGGATGGAGGATCCTCCAAGAGACCCAGTACTTC. This translates into CSARGWRILQETQYF.

The J gene is TRBJ2-5, the V gene TRBV6-6; TRBD2 might be the D (5 bases). The CDR3 is 14 residues long. Germline assignment: CDR1 MNHNY and CDR2 SVGAGI (reference sequence). Trimming left V 4 bases short and J 10 bases short, with 19 bases between. CDR3 bases: TGTGCCAGCAGTTCACTCATCGACGGACTGCTCCAGTACTTC. It yields the protein CASSSLIDGLLQYF.

V usage is TRBV29-1 and J usage is TRBJ2-7, with TRBD1 as a possible D gene (5 bases). The length of the CDR3 is 13 residues. CDR1 and CDR2 (germline): SQVTM, ANQGSEA. V dropped 3 bases and J dropped 2 bases, with 11 bases sitting between them. CDR3 in amino acids: CSVEGQGTYEQYF. CDR3 bases: TGCAGCGTTGAGGGGCAGGGAACCTACGAGCAGTACTTC.

This clonotype was seen a single time. V gene TRBV6-5 combines with J gene TRBJ2-7, with D maybe TRBD2 (5 bases). This CDR3 comprises 17 residues. Germline CDR1 MNHEY, CDR2 SVGAGI. The V end was cut by 0 bases, the J end by 0 bases, with 15 bases between. The CDR3 DNA sequence: TGTGCCAGCAGTTACTCGAGGCGGGCCAGCCTCTCCTACGAGCAGTACTTC. It yields the protein CASSYSRRASLSYEQYF.

In its sample, this clonotype was seen once. The genes are TRBV20-1 and TRBJ2-3; D call uncertain. The germline CDR1 and CDR2 sequences are DFQATT and SNEGSKA (reference sequence). The CDR3 runs 15 residues. V lost 1 base and J 2 bases, leaving 13 bases between the germline ends. This CDR3 reads CSARGNIGYTDTQYF. The CDR3 nucleotides read TGCAGTGCTAGAGGGAACATCGGATACACAGATACGCAGTATTTT.

Of note for this clonotype: At one of its ends the junction is not consistent with the germline gene, which may arise from a read error. The chain uses TRBV11-1 and TRBJ2-3; 11 nucleotides match TRBD2. The CDR3 has 14 amino acids. Germline values: CDR1 SGHAT, CDR2 FQDESV (reference sequence). CDR3 amino acids: CASSVAGGPDTQYF. As DNA, the CDR3 is TGTGCCAGCAGCGTAGCGGGGGGGCCAGATACGCAGTATTTT. The variable domain in full, with the rest retrieved from reference TRBV11-1 and TRBJ2-3, is EAEVAQSPRYKITEKSQAVAFWCDPISGHATLYWYRQILGQGPELLVQFQDESVVDDSQLPKDRFSAERLKGVDSTLKIQPAELGDSAMYLCASSVAGGPDTQYFGPGTRLTVL.

The J gene is TRBJ1-2, the V gene TRBV5-1; D is unclear. The V gene's germline CDR1 is SGHRS and CDR2 YFSETQ. The CDR3 covers 14 residues. V lost 5 bases and J 4 bases, leaving 15 bases between the germline ends. In nucleotides, the CDR3 is TGCGCCAGCAGTGTCGGGCTGCAGCTCTATGGCTACACCTTC. This translates into CASSVGLQLYGYTF.

The CDR3 nucleotides read TGCAGCTTCGGGGGACTAACCGGGGAGCTGTTTTTT. Translated, it gives CSFGGLTGELFF. The gene calls are TRBV29-1 and TRBJ2-2, with 7 bases fitting TRBD2. With V trimmed by 8 bases and J by 5 bases, 5 bases remained unmatched. This CDR3 spans 12 amino acids. Germline V lookup: CDR1 SQVTM, CDR2 ANQGSEA.

In DNA form, the CDR3 reads TGTGCCAGCAGCTTAATCAGCAGCACAGATACGCAGTATTTT. This translates into CASSLISSTDTQYF. The rearrangement links TRBV7-3 to TRBJ2-3; D not certain. This CDR3 is built from 14 residues. The germline V gene encodes CDR1 SGHTA and CDR2 FQGTGA. The V end lost 1 base, the J end lost 0 bases, and 5 bases lay between the germline ends.

The gene calls are TRBV29-1 and TRBJ2-1; either TRBD1 or TRBD2 may supply D (6 bases each). Between the trimmed V and J ends, which lost 5 bases and 4 bases, there was a span of 12 bases. CDR1 SQVTM and CDR2 ANQGSEA come from the germline V gene. CDR3 length equals 13 residues. The CDR3: CSVRGGTYNEQFF. The CDR3 region has the DNA TGCAGCGTTAGAGGGGGGACTTACAATGAGCAGTTCTTC.

The chain combines TRBV18 with TRBJ1-5, with 7 bases that match TRBD1. The CDR3 covers 15 residues. Germline V gives CDR1 KGHSH, CDR2 LQKENI. The V segment lost 3 bases and the J segment 0 bases; nucleotides outside the gene matches: 2. CDR3 nucleotide sequence: TGTGCCAGCTCACCGGACAGGAATAGCAATCAGCCCCAGCATTTT. Protein product: CASSPDRNSNQPQHF. Full variable domain (outside the CDR3, taken from reference TRBV18 and TRBJ1-5): NAGVMQNPRHLVRRRGQEARLRCSPMKGHSHVYWYRQLPEEGLKFMVYLQKENIIDESGMPKERFSAEFPKEGPSILRIQQVVRGDSAAYFCASSPDRNSNQPQHFGDGTRLSIL.

The chain couples TRBV10-3 to TRBJ1-2, with 9 bases aligning to TRBD1. Looked up from germline, CDR1 is ENHRY and CDR2 is SYGVKD. The CDR3 sequence is 14 residues long. Trimming at V came to 5 bases and at J to 4 bases, leaving 5 bases not matched to a gene. CDR3 DNA sequence: TGTGCCATCAGTCGGACAGGGGAGGTCTATGGCTACACCTTC. It specifies CAISRTGEVYGYTF.

The chain is built from TRBV15 and TRBJ1-5, with D possibly TRBD1 on 6 matching bases. The length of the CDR3 is 14 residues. With 4 bases removed from V and 6 bases from J, the gap between germline ends came to 13 bases. The germline V gene encodes CDR1 LNHNV and CDR2 YYDKDF (reference sequence). This CDR3 reads CATSIRGLIQPQHF. The CDR3 DNA follows: TGTGCCACCAGCATCAGGGGATTGATTCAGCCCCAGCATTTT.

The chain has TRBV7-9 and TRBJ1-4; D unclear. V lost 3 bases, J lost 10 bases, and 15 bases lay in between. Germline values: CDR1 SEHNR, CDR2 FQNEAQ (reference sequence). The CDR3 length is 14 residues. The CDR3 bases are TGTGCCAGCAGCTTGGAGGGCTGGGCGGGAAAACTGTTTTTT. This gives the protein CASSLEGWAGKLFF.

The gene calls are TRBV6-2 or TRBV6-3 and TRBJ1-3, with D possibly being TRBD1 (6 bases). CDR1 and CDR2 from the germline V gene are MNHEY and SVGEGT. The V and J ends lost 8 bases and 0 bases respectively, with 11 bases between them. The CDR3 runs to 14 residues. CDR3: CASGDRSSGNTIYF. CDR3 DNA: TGTGCCAGCGGTGACAGGAGCTCTGGAAACACCATATATTTT.

V usage is TRBV12-3 or TRBV12-4 and J usage is TRBJ2-7, with 10 bases that match TRBD1. With V trimmed by 1 base and J by 5 bases, 2 bases remained unmatched. This CDR3 is 14 amino acids long. DNA of the CDR3: TGTGCCAGCAGTTTAGATGGGACAGGGGACGAGCAGTACTTC. It encodes CASSLDGTGDEQYF.

The chain employs TRBV12-3 or TRBV12-4 and TRBJ2-5, with TRBD1 matching 8 bases. This CDR3 contains 16 residues. Trimming took 4 bases from V and 0 from J; bases not matched to a gene: 7. CDR3 nucleotide sequence: TGTGCCAGCAGTTCAACCAGGGGGCCGTACCAAGAGACCCAGTACTTC. Its protein is CASSSTRGPYQETQYF.

The chain carries TRBV12-3 or TRBV12-4 and TRBJ2-7; tentative D call: TRBD2 (5 bases). This CDR3 spans 14 amino acids. V dropped 9 bases and J dropped 5 bases, with 20 bases sitting between them. The CDR3, as DNA: TGTGCCAGTGAGCCGGGGAAGGTAGACCACGAGCAGTACTTC. Amino acids: CASEPGKVDHEQYF.

This sequence joins TRBV7-2 and TRBJ2-5; D call uncertain. Germline V gene lookup returns CDR1 SGHTA and CDR2 FQGNSA. This CDR3 spans 13 amino acids. Trimming pared 5 bases from V and 5 bases from J, leaving 12 bases between. CDR3 nucleotide sequence: TGTGCCAGCAGCCTTAATTCTTGGGAGACCCAGTACTTC. As protein: CASSLNSWETQYF. The whole variable domain, remainder taken from reference TRBV7-2 and TRBJ2-5, is GAGVSQSPSNKVTEKGKDVELRCDPISGHTALYWYRQSLGQGLEFLIYFQGNSAPDKSGLPSDRFSAERTGGSVSTLTIQRTQQEDSAVYLCASSLNSWETQYFGPGTRLLVL.

The chain links TRBV18 to TRBJ2-2; D unresolved. The CDR3 contains 14 residues. Germline CDR1 reads KGHSH; CDR2 reads LQKENI. Trimming left V 7 bases short and J 2 bases short, with 11 bases between. The CDR3 nucleotides are TGTGCCAGCTTTGCGGAACGAAACACCGGGGAGCTGTTTTTT. Protein product: CASFAERNTGELFF.

The chain carries TRBV9 and TRBJ1-2, with D hard to call. Trimming pared 4 bases from V and 8 bases from J, leaving 12 bases between. Germline V lookup: CDR1 SGDLS, CDR2 YYNGEE. CDR3 size: 12 residues. The CDR3 DNA sequence: TGTGCCAGCAGCCGGTACGGTCCGGGCTACACCTTC. Its protein product is CASSRYGPGYTF.

The genes are TRBV30 and TRBJ1-4; 9 bases align to TRBD1. Unmatched junction bases numbered 2, after V lost 1 base and J lost 8 bases. Germline CDR1 is GTSNPN and CDR2 is SVGIG (reference sequence). The CDR3 is made up of 13 amino acids. CDR3 bases: TGTGCCTGGAGTGGACAGGGGGGAGAAAAACTGTTTTTT. Translation: CAWSGQGGEKLFF.

The chain links TRBV20-1 to TRBJ2-7; tentative D call: TRBD1 (6 bases). The CDR3 sequence is 15 residues long. V was clipped by 6 bases and J by 3 bases, with 21 bases between them. CDR1 DFQATT and CDR2 SNEGSKA come from the germline V gene (reference sequence). The CDR3 reads CSAIPPRGNSYEQYF. The CDR3 nucleotides are TGCAGTGCCATACCCCCCAGGGGCAATAGCTACGAGCAGTACTTC.

V is TRBV5-6 and J is TRBJ1-5; perhaps TRBD1 as D (5 bases). CDR3 size: 15 residues. V lost 0 bases, J lost 6 bases, and 13 bases lay in between. Germline V gives CDR1 SGHDT, CDR2 YYEEEE. CDR3 nucleotides: TGTGCCAGCAGCTTGGCCAACAGGCCTGGTCAGCCCCAGCATTTT. This codes for CASSLANRPGQPQHF.

The gene calls are TRBV2 and TRBJ2-1; 12 bases align to TRBD2. Germline V gene sequence: CDR1 SNHLY, CDR2 FYNNEI. The trim removed 6 bases at V and 3 bases at J, leaving 3 bases unmatched. This CDR3 has 15 amino acids. This CDR3 reads CASREGLAGYNEQFF. CDR3 DNA sequence: TGTGCCAGCAGAGAGGGACTAGCGGGCTACAATGAGCAGTTCTTC. Together with reference TRBV2 and TRBJ2-1, the CDR3 gives the full variable domain: EPEVTQTPSHQVTQMGQEVILRCVPISNHLYFYWYRQILGQKVEFLVSFYNNEISEKSEIFDDQFSVERPDGSNFTLKIRSTKLEDSAMYFCASREGLAGYNEQFFGPGTRLTVL.